The sequence of this T cell receptor (beta chain) was determined in a study of T-cell reconstitution after alpha-beta-depleted transplantation in children. Trimming left V 6 bases short and J 2 bases short, with 18 bases between. The CDR3 extends over 16 amino acids. Whole-study findings and limits: T-cell counts and diversity at one year following transplant were attributed mainly to newly produced T cells. Expanded clones from the graft, numbering several hundred, reportedly supplied alpha-beta T cells about two months after transplant.

TCRbeta library preparation incorporated unique molecular identifiers. TCRdb passed the PCR reads through MiXCR, listing each CDR3 protein once. The data contain about 490,000 distinct CDR3 sequences, over 9.5% of them singletons. This clonotype was seen ten or more times. Its specificity is not known. J is TRBJ2-3 and V is TRBV12-3 or TRBV12-4; D may be TRBD2 (6 bases). The TCR was taken from a child aged 2 to 10 with inherited bone marrow failure, due to receive a stem cell transplant. This material consisted of PBMCs, taken before TCRalphabeta/CD19-depleted stem cell transplant. The CDR3 DNA sequence: TGTGCCAGCAGATCCACACTAGCCCCAAACACAGATACGCAGTATTTT. Translating gives CASRSTLAPNTDTQYF.